Listed below are T cell receptor beta chains from one sample, sequenced in a study of T-cell memory formation after mild COVID-19. TCRdb ran MiXCR on the 5' RACE reads and lists one entry per CDR3 protein. The profile shows approximately 300,000 distinct CDR3 sequences, around a sixth of them singletons. The sequenced sample consisted of PBMCs or a T cell subset sorted from them (not recorded which). Every receptor here comes from a man younger than 35 who had mild COVID-19 (a few samples of this study predate the infection). Cell type and time point are not known. CDR3s include the opening cysteine and the closing phenylalanine or tryptophan. The D gene is left open where the match is weak. Clone size is given for some rows only: seen once, a few or many times, or a class if the clone is expanded.

j_gene: TRBJ1-3; d_gene: .; abundance: few; v_gene: TRBV19; CDR3aa: CASHVGRSGNTIYF; CDR3nt: TGTGCCAGCCATGTCGGCCGTTCTGGAAACACCATATATTTT
j_gene: TRBJ2-7; d_gene: TRBD1; abundance: many; v_gene: TRBV6-6; CDR3aa: CASRRTGVGEQYF; CDR3nt: TGTGCCAGCAGGAGGACAGGGGTTGGCGAGCAGTACTTC
j_gene: TRBJ2-1; d_gene: TRBD1; abundance: .; v_gene: TRBV20-1; CDR3aa: CSARVRDRGTLTSYNEQFF; CDR3nt: TGCAGTGCTAGGGTTCGGGACAGGGGTACCCTAACCTCCTACAATGAGCAGTTCTTC
j_gene: TRBJ1-2; d_gene: .; abundance: .; v_gene: TRBV5-1; CDR3aa: CASSLQDSYGYTF; CDR3nt: TGCGCCAGCAGCTTACAGGACAGCTATGGCTACACCTTC
j_gene: TRBJ2-7; d_gene: TRBD1; abundance: .; v_gene: TRBV5-1; CDR3aa: CASSPSDRVSDEQYF; CDR3nt: TGCGCCAGCAGCCCATCGGACAGGGTTAGCGACGAGCAGTACTTC
j_gene: TRBJ2-1; d_gene: .; abundance: .; v_gene: TRBV4-2; CDR3aa: CASSRGPEQFF; CDR3nt: TGTGCCAGCAGCCGTGGGCCTGAGCAGTTCTTC
j_gene: TRBJ1-1; d_gene: TRBD1; abundance: few; v_gene: TRBV7-8; CDR3aa: CASSYQGQGGTEAFF; CDR3nt: TGTGCCAGCAGCTACCAGGGACAGGGTGGCACTGAAGCTTTCTTT
j_gene: TRBJ2-3; d_gene: .; abundance: few; v_gene: TRBV20-1; CDR3aa: CSARGYSADTQYF; CDR3nt: TGCAGTGCTAGAGGCTACTCCGCAGATACGCAGTATTTT
j_gene: TRBJ2-3; d_gene: .; abundance: many; v_gene: TRBV9; CDR3aa: CASSVGTDTQYF; CDR3nt: TGTGCCAGCAGCGTGGGCACAGATACGCAGTATTTT
j_gene: TRBJ1-4; d_gene: TRBD1; abundance: few; v_gene: TRBV10-3; CDR3aa: CAISEPTGGVEKLFF; CDR3nt: TGTGCCATCAGTGAACCGACAGGGGGTGTTGAAAAACTGTTTTTT
j_gene: TRBJ2-3; d_gene: .; abundance: many; v_gene: TRBV28; CDR3aa: CASRQLGTAPYTQYF; CDR3nt: TGTGCCAGCCGTCAACTCGGGACTGCCCCCTATACGCAGTATTTT
j_gene: TRBJ2-7; d_gene: .; abundance: .; v_gene: TRBV5-5; CDR3aa: CASSWGGELEQYF; CDR3nt: TGTGCCAGCAGCTGGGGCGGCGAGCTCGAGCAGTACTTC
j_gene: TRBJ1-6; d_gene: TRBD1; abundance: .; v_gene: TRBV5-1; CDR3aa: CASRDRGLGSNSPLHF; CDR3nt: TGCGCCAGCAGAGACAGGGGGCTCGGAAGTAATTCACCCCTCCACTTT
j_gene: TRBJ1-2; d_gene: TRBD1; abundance: many; v_gene: TRBV6-5; CDR3aa: CAGTGVYGYTF; CDR3nt: TGTGCCGGGACAGGGGTCTATGGCTACACCTTC
j_gene: TRBJ2-2; d_gene: TRBD1; abundance: .; v_gene: TRBV6-6; CDR3aa: CASNGQGARDTGELFF; CDR3nt: TGTGCCAGCAATGGACAGGGGGCACGTGACACCGGGGAGCTGTTTTTT
j_gene: TRBJ2-6; d_gene: .; abundance: .; v_gene: TRBV6-5; CDR3aa: CASSYFSGANVLTF; CDR3nt: TGTGCCAGCAGTTACTTTTCTGGGGCCAACGTCCTGACTTTC
j_gene: TRBJ1-6; d_gene: .; abundance: many; v_gene: TRBV18; CDR3aa: CASSPASSYNSPLHF; CDR3nt: TGTGCCAGCTCACCAGCGAGCTCCTATAATTCACCCCTCCACTTT
j_gene: TRBJ2-1; d_gene: TRBD1; abundance: many; v_gene: TRBV7-9; CDR3aa: CASSLGDRAHNEQFF; CDR3nt: TGTGCCAGCAGCTTAGGGGACAGGGCCCACAATGAGCAGTTCTTC
j_gene: TRBJ2-5; d_gene: .; abundance: .; v_gene: TRBV10-3; CDR3aa: CAISRDNQETQYF; CDR3nt: TGTGCCATCAGTAGGGACAACCAAGAGACCCAGTACTTC
j_gene: TRBJ1-2; d_gene: TRBD1; abundance: .; v_gene: TRBV20-1; CDR3aa: CSAQTGVQGYTF; CDR3nt: TGCAGTGCTCAAACAGGGGTTCAGGGCTACACCTTC
j_gene: TRBJ2-3; d_gene: TRBD2; abundance: few; v_gene: TRBV7-6; CDR3aa: CASSSERLAGPGRTDTQYF; CDR3nt: TGTGCCAGCAGCTCCGAGCGGCTAGCGGGGCCGGGGCGTACAGATACGCAGTATTTT
j_gene: TRBJ1-1; d_gene: TRBD1; abundance: few; v_gene: TRBV7-9; CDR3aa: CASSRFRGSRDTEAFF; CDR3nt: TGTGCCAGCAGCCGATTCAGGGGGTCTAGGGACACTGAAGCTTTCTTT
j_gene: TRBJ2-5; d_gene: .; abundance: few; v_gene: TRBV3-1; CDR3aa: CASSQDGIETQYF; CDR3nt: TGTGCCAGCAGCCAAGACGGGATAGAGACCCAGTACTTC
j_gene: TRBJ2-7; d_gene: .; abundance: .; v_gene: TRBV27; CDR3aa: CASSFGIEQYF; CDR3nt: TGTGCCAGCAGTTTCGGGATCGAGCAGTACTTC
j_gene: TRBJ1-5; d_gene: .; abundance: .; v_gene: TRBV7-2; CDR3aa: CASSLSQGREQPQHF; CDR3nt: TGTGCCAGCAGCTTAAGCCAGGGTAGGGAGCAGCCCCAGCATTTT
j_gene: TRBJ2-3; d_gene: TRBD2; abundance: few; v_gene: TRBV19; CDR3aa: CASTIGLAGGRRTSTDTQYF; CDR3nt: TGTGCCAGTACCATCGGACTAGCGGGGGGCAGACGGACTAGCACAGATACGCAGTATTTT
j_gene: TRBJ1-1; d_gene: TRBD1; abundance: few; v_gene: TRBV29-1; CDR3aa: CSVATYRDRATEAFF; CDR3nt: TGCAGCGTGGCAACTTACCGGGACAGGGCCACTGAAGCTTTCTTT
j_gene: TRBJ2-1; d_gene: TRBD2; abundance: .; v_gene: TRBV11-3; CDR3aa: CASSLLAGGTLNEQFF; CDR3nt: TGTGCCAGCAGCTTGTTAGCGGGGGGGACTCTCAATGAGCAGTTCTTC
j_gene: TRBJ1-6; d_gene: .; abundance: .; v_gene: TRBV2; CDR3aa: CASSENDPSPLHF; CDR3nt: TGTGCCAGCAGTGAGAACGACCCTTCACCCCTCCACTTT
j_gene: TRBJ2-3; d_gene: .; abundance: few; v_gene: TRBV18; CDR3aa: CASSPNDFTDTQYF; CDR3nt: TGTGCCAGCTCACCAAACGACTTCACAGATACGCAGTATTTT
j_gene: TRBJ2-7; d_gene: TRBD2; abundance: .; v_gene: TRBV4-1; CDR3aa: CASSQEAGSFLQYF; CDR3nt: TGCGCCAGCAGCCAAGAAGCGGGGTCCTTCCTGCAGTACTTC
j_gene: TRBJ1-1; d_gene: .; abundance: few; v_gene: TRBV28; CDR3aa: CASSSPDSLAEAFF; CDR3nt: TGTGCCAGCAGTTCCCCGGACAGTCTCGCTGAAGCTTTCTTT
j_gene: TRBJ2-5; d_gene: .; abundance: .; v_gene: TRBV20-1; CDR3aa: CSARRGYQETQYF; CDR3nt: TGCAGTGCCCGACGGGGCTACCAAGAGACCCAGTACTTC
j_gene: TRBJ2-7; d_gene: .; abundance: few; v_gene: TRBV4-1; CDR3aa: CASSARLQGGEDYEQYF; CDR3nt: TGCGCCAGCAGCGCTCGCCTTCAGGGTGGGGAGGACTACGAGCAGTACTTC
j_gene: TRBJ1-3; d_gene: .; abundance: few; v_gene: TRBV10-3; CDR3aa: CAIRRTDGNTIYF; CDR3nt: TGTGCCATCAGACGGACAGACGGAAACACCATATATTTT
j_gene: TRBJ2-5; d_gene: TRBD2; abundance: .; v_gene: TRBV5-6; CDR3aa: CASSGGEGKTQYF; CDR3nt: TGTGCCAGCAGCGGCGGGGAGGGGAAGACCCAGTACTTC
j_gene: TRBJ2-1; d_gene: .; abundance: .; v_gene: TRBV10-3; CDR3aa: CAISVYHEQFF; CDR3nt: TGTGCCATCAGTGTTTACCATGAGCAGTTCTTC